This T cell receptor (beta chain) was profiled in a study of T cell repertoires in cytomegalovirus infection. The wider study: Researchers turned to recently identified HLA-C-restricted CMV epitopes as well as well-studied HLA-B-restricted ones. Study outcomes and limitations: CMV-specific TCR beta clonotypes restricted by HLA-C were the ones dominating the ex vivo response. People with CMV and the relevant HLA were identified by cumulative public TCR beta family frequency.

TCRdb re-called the reads with MiXCR, one entry per CDR3 protein. The sample has 550,000 to 700,000 distinct CDR3 sequences, under 45% seen once; the top ten hold around 48%. This CDR3 has 15 residues. V dropped 4 bases and J dropped 4; count of bases not matched to a gene: 8. The germline V gene has CDR1 SNHLY and CDR2 FYNNEI. Of note for this clonotype: Its antigen is unidentified.

This sequence joins TRBV2 and TRBJ2-7; 9 bases are shared with TRBD1. This specimen consisted of cultured PBMCs, obtained from culture after CMV antigen stimulation. The TCR comes from a human donor in good health (CMV status not recorded). Some clones in this sample may be carry-over from other donors' samples. Written as DNA, the CDR3 is TGTGCCAGCAGTGTGTGGGACAGGGAGGCTTACGAGCAGTACTTC. This encodes CASSVWDREAYEQYF.